This TCR beta chain was recorded in a study of blood T cells in healthy people across ages. A sample-barcoded 5' primer and a J-beta primer mix were used in a second PCR of roughly 7 to 11 cycles. TCRdb reprocessed the 5' RACE reads with MiXCR, giving one entry per CDR3 protein. Of just over 800,000 distinct CDR3 sequences in the sample, approximately 59% are singletons; the top ten hold around a quarter. This CDR3 region has 15 residues. CDR1 LGHDT and CDR2 YNNKEL come from the germline V gene (reference sequence). V lost 4 bases and J 3 bases, leaving 13 bases between the germline ends. This sequence originates from a man in his thirties or forties in good health. The V gene is TRBV3-1, the J gene TRBJ2-4, with D maybe TRBD1 (6 bases). The material sequenced was blood. The CDR3 sequence: CASSLDRIGKNIQYF. CDR3 DNA: TGTGCCAGCAGCCTCGACAGGATCGGCAAAAACATTCAGTACTTC.